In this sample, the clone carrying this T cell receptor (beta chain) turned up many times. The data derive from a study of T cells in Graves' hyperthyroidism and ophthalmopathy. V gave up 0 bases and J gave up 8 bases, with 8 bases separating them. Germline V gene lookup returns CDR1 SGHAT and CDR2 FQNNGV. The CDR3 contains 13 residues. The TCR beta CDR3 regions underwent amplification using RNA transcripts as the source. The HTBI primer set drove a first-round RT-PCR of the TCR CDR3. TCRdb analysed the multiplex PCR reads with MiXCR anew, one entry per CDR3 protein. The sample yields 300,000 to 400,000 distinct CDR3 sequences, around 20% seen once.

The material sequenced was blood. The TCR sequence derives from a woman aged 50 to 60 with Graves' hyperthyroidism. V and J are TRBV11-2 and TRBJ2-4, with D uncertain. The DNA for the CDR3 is TGTGCCAGCAGCTTAGACAGGCAGGACATTCAGTACTTC. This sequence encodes CASSLDRQDIQYF.